The 18 T cell receptor beta chains below were found in one sample sequenced in a study of T-cell reconstitution after alpha-beta-depleted transplantation in children. The authors prepared the TCRbeta library with unique molecular identifiers. Via MiXCR, TCRdb re-called the PCR reads, giving one row per CDR3 protein. This sample has around 230,000 distinct CDR3 sequences; about 15% occur once, and the top ten carry 43%. Sequenced material: PBMCs, mostly from graft donor cells, taken 360 days after TCRalphabeta/CD19-depleted stem cell transplant. The receptors here all came from a male patient aged 2 to 10 who had a stem cell transplant for acute lymphoblastic leukemia, so the T cells may come from the graft donor.

The chain joins TRBV7-9 to TRBJ2-7; the D is unclear. CDR3 length: 14 amino acids. Trimming removed 4 bases at V and 0 bases at J, with 10 bases between. Germline values: CDR1 SEHNR, CDR2 FQNEAQ (reference sequence). CDR3 in amino acids: CASSSDASSYEQYF. In DNA, the CDR3 is TGTGCCAGCAGCTCGGACGCCTCCTCCTACGAGCAGTACTTC. The complete variable domain, with remaining parts taken from reference TRBV7-9 and TRBJ2-7, reads DTGVSQNPRHKITKRGQNVTFRCDPISEHNRLYWYRQTLGQGPEFLTYFQNEAQLEKSRLLSDRFSAERPKGSFSTLEIQRTEQGDSAMYLCASSSDASSYEQYFGPGTRLTVT.

This clonotype was counted only a few times. The chain recombines TRBV10-3 with TRBJ1-1; D not certain. The germline gives CDR1 ENHRY, CDR2 SYGVKD. This CDR3 has 13 residues. V gave up 6 bases and J gave up 6 bases, with 14 bases separating them. The CDR3 bases are TGTGCCATCAGCAACCCTGTACGGGCTGAAGCTTTCTTT. This translates into CAISNPVRAEAFF.

The chain joins TRBV7-2 to TRBJ2-5, with TRBD2 as a possible D gene (6 bases). CDR3 length: 16 residues. In germline, CDR1 is SGHTA, CDR2 FQGNSA. Trimming shortened V by 5 bases and J by 0 bases, and 16 bases separated the two germline ends. CDR3 DNA: TGTGCCAGCAGCCGCGCGGGGACCTCGTACCAAGAGACCCAGTACTTC. It is translated as CASSRAGTSYQETQYF.

The sample holds many counts of this clonotype. The chain couples TRBV12-3 or TRBV12-4 to TRBJ2-1, with TRBD1 identical over 8 bases. The CDR3 totals 15 residues. The J segment lost 7 bases and the V segment lost 3 bases, leaving 8 bases of the junction unmatched. The CDR3: CASSFQGAIGNEQFF. The CDR3 region has the DNA TGTGCCAGCAGTTTTCAGGGGGCCATTGGGAATGAGCAGTTCTTC.

This clonotype was recorded many times. The chain recombines TRBV12-3 or TRBV12-4 with TRBJ2-1; TRBD1 is a possible D gene (6 bases). V was clipped by 6 bases and J by 0 bases, with 12 bases between them. The CDR3 is 15 amino acids. The CDR3 loop reads CASSATGSSYNEQFF. The CDR3, as DNA: TGTGCCAGCAGCGCCACAGGGAGCTCCTACAATGAGCAGTTCTTC.

The V and J genes are TRBV6-2 or TRBV6-3 and TRBJ2-1; D is ambiguous. Per germline, CDR1 MNHEY and CDR2 SVGEGT. The CDR3 runs 15 residues. V shed 2 bases and J shed 2 bases, with 10 bases lying between them. CDR3 nucleotides: TGTGCCAGCAGTTACCCCCCGTTCACCTACAATGAGCAGTTCTTC. Residues: CASSYPPFTYNEQFF.

This clonotype was seen at least ten times. This chain joins TRBV12-3 or TRBV12-4 and TRBJ2-1; 7 bases agree with TRBD1. V lost 3 bases, J lost 5 bases, and 10 bases stayed unmatched. The CDR3 runs to 16 residues. CDR3 in DNA: TGTGCCAGCAGTTTTAGGCCGTTGGGACAGAACAATGAGCAGTTCTTC. This codes for CASSFRPLGQNNEQFF.

This clonotype was detected a few times. V usage is TRBV29-1 and J usage is TRBJ1-5; 7 bases match TRBD1. V lost 6 bases, J lost 7 bases, and 9 bases stayed unmatched. The germline V gene encodes CDR1 SQVTM and CDR2 ANQGSEA. This CDR3 is built from 13 residues. Here the CDR3 DNA reads TGCAGCGTATCCACAGGGGTGAACCAGCCCCAGCATTTT. This encodes CSVSTGVNQPQHF. Full variable domain (rest looked up from reference TRBV29-1 and TRBJ1-5): SAVISQKPSRDICQRGTSLTIQCQVDSQVTMMFWYRQQPGQSLTLIATANQGSEATYESGFVIDKFPISRPNLTFSTLTVSNMSPEDSSIYLCSVSTGVNQPQHFGDGTRLSIL.

The chain uses TRBV20-1 and TRBJ2-3; 8 bases match TRBD1. Germline CDR1 DFQATT, CDR2 SNEGSKA (reference sequence). The V gene end was trimmed by 1 base and the J gene end by 1 base; junction bases not matched to a gene: 10. The CDR3 spans 17 residues. CDR3 nucleotides: TGCAGTGCTAGAGCACTTAGGACAGGGAAGGGCACAGATACGCAGTATTTT. Protein sequence: CSARALRTGKGTDTQYF.

This clonotype showed up just a few times. This chain connects TRBV5-1 to TRBJ1-1; TRBD1 matches 9 bases. Germline loops: CDR1 SGHRS, CDR2 YFSETQ. The ends lost 4 bases at V and 6 bases at J; junction bases unmatched: 10. This CDR3 has 15 residues. Written as DNA, the CDR3 is TGCGCCAGCAGCGCCCTGGACAGGGGAGGGGCTGAAGCTTTCTTT. Translation: CASSALDRGGAEAFF.

The rearrangement joins TRBV5-6 to TRBJ1-1, with D possibly TRBD1 on 6 matching bases. Germline CDR1 and CDR2: SGHDT and YYEEEE. V lost 0 bases and J lost 1, with 10 bases in between. This CDR3 comprises 15 residues. This CDR3 reads CASSLDRVANTEAFF. Here the CDR3 DNA reads TGTGCCAGCAGCTTGGACAGGGTGGCGAACACTGAAGCTTTCTTT.

The chain has TRBV30 and TRBJ1-1; D perhaps matches TRBD1 (5 bases). V gave up 2 bases and J gave up 5 bases, with 12 bases separating them. Germline CDR1 GTSNPN, CDR2 SVGIG (reference sequence). CDR3 size: 13 residues. The CDR3: CAWSRLEGTEAFF. CDR3 DNA: TGTGCCTGGAGTCGCCTAGAGGGGACTGAAGCTTTCTTT.

A few counts support this clonotype. V usage is TRBV18 and J usage is TRBJ2-7, with a weak D call TRBD1 (5 bases). The germline CDR1 and CDR2 sequences are KGHSH and LQKENI. V was trimmed by 1 base and J by 5 bases, leaving 12 bases between them. The CDR3 contains 14 residues. The CDR3 reads CASSPQNRQDEQYF. CDR3 sequence (DNA): TGTGCCAGCTCACCACAAAACAGGCAGGACGAGCAGTACTTC.

This clonotype was detected a few times. The chain is built from TRBV6-2 or TRBV6-3 and TRBJ2-1; D is possibly TRBD2 (6 bases). Trimming cost V 5 bases and J 5 bases, with 13 bases left between them. Germline CDR1 reads MNHEY; CDR2 reads SVGEGT. The CDR3 is 14 residues long. CDR3 DNA: TGTGCCAGCAGTCTTAGCGGAGTTCACAATGAGCAGTTCTTC. Translation: CASSLSGVHNEQFF.

The chain uses TRBV20-1 and TRBJ2-1; 10 bases are shared with TRBD2. Germline V gene lookup returns CDR1 DFQATT and CDR2 SNEGSKA (reference sequence). The CDR3 extends over 15 amino acids. V shed 1 base and J 2 bases; nucleotides not matched to a gene: 2. The CDR3: CSARVGLAAYNEQFF. CDR3 nucleotides: TGCAGTGCTAGAGTCGGACTAGCGGCCTACAATGAGCAGTTCTTC.

There are a few counts of this clonotype. The gene calls are TRBV5-4 and TRBJ1-2, with TRBD1 matching over 7 bases. V lost 4 bases and J lost 2; bases outside the gene matches: 2. CDR3 length equals 13 residues. Per germline, CDR1 SGHNT and CDR2 YYREEE (reference sequence). CDR3 in DNA: TGTGCCAGCAGCCAGACAGGGAACTATGGCTACACCTTC. Protein: CASSQTGNYGYTF.

This clonotype occurred many times. The rearrangement uses TRBV20-1 and TRBJ1-1; the match to TRBD1 covers 7 bases. The CDR3 loop spans 15 amino acids. J gave up 4 bases and V 5 bases, and 13 bases lay outside the gene matches. Germline V gene data show CDR1 as DFQATT and CDR2 as SNEGSKA (reference sequence). CDR3 coding DNA: TGCAGTGCTGGGGCCCTGACAGGGAGGCGCACTGAAGCTTTCTTT. As protein: CSAGALTGRRTEAFF.

The chain has TRBV20-1 and TRBJ2-5; D is undetermined. Germline CDR1 reads DFQATT; CDR2 reads SNEGSKA (reference sequence). Deletions cut 0 bases from V and 4 bases from J, with 12 bases between. This CDR3 region has 14 residues. CDR3 nucleotide sequence: TGCAGTGCTAGAGATAGGGCAGAGGTAGAGACCCAGTACTTC. It translates to CSARDRAEVETQYF.